This TCR beta chain was captured in a study of graft-versus-host responses after intestinal transplantation. Study at large: For around 3 years after anti-thymocyte globulin induction, all recipients took tacrolimus and steroids. Overall study findings and caveats: After transplant, early declines in HvG clones were associated with peak levels of circulating GvH clones. Recipient marrow showed GvH clones, some seen first in ileum or blood.

TCRdb keeps only in-frame clones here, not all; method: immunoSEQ multiplex PCR. The sample gives 90,000 to 120,000 clones, about 91% of which show up once; around 0.76% is in the top ten. The junction had 2 bases not matched to a gene; V was cut back by 5 bases and J by 1 base. CDR1 and CDR2 from the germline V gene are LNHDA and SQIVND (reference sequence). The CDR3 is 14 residues long. As regards this clone: No antigen is known for it.

V is TRBV19 and J is TRBJ2-7; TRBD1 aligns across 10 bases. This receptor was taken from a human donor who was the organ donor for an intestinal transplant. Specimen: unstimulated CD4+ T cells sorted from spleen or lymph node cells, collected before transplant. The CDR3 sequence: CASSGTGESYEQYF. In DNA, the CDR3 is TGTGCCAGTAGTGGGACAGGGGAATCCTACGAGCAGTACTTC. The whole variable domain, remainder taken from reference TRBV19 and TRBJ2-7, is DGGITQSPKYLFRKEGQNVTLSCEQNLNHDAMYWYRQDPGQGLRLIYYSQIVNDFQKGDIAEGYSVSREKKESFPLTVTSAQKNPTAFYLCASSGTGESYEQYFGPGTRLTVT.